One and the same sample provided the 5 T cell receptor beta chains below, sequenced in a study of cytomegalovirus exposure and HLA in healthy donors. In the PCR, 60 Vbeta and 13 Jbeta primers were used. The table came from immunoSEQ multiplex PCR; TCRdb's copy has only in-frame clones and leaves some out. The data contain about 93,000 clones, approximately 80% of them singletons. Sequenced: PBMCs. The receptors here all came from a woman in her forties in good health and CMV-seronegative.

V usage is TRBV28 and J usage is TRBJ2-5; D call uncertain. Germline CDR1 is MDHEN and CDR2 is SYDVKM. The CDR3 has 13 amino acids. Trimming left V 3 bases short and J 2 bases short, with 7 bases between. The CDR3 DNA reads as TGTGCCAGCAGTTTGGGCAGGCAAGAGACCCAGTACTTC. It encodes CASSLGRQETQYF.

In this sample, this clone turned up once. This rearrangement joins TRBV28 to TRBJ1-2; 8 bases agree with TRBD1. Germline trimming cut 3 bases from V and 11 bases from J; bases unmatched to any gene: 17. Germline V lookup: CDR1 MDHEN, CDR2 SYDVKM. This CDR3 spans 16 amino acids. The CDR3 coding sequence is TGTGCCAGCAGTTTTACAGGAGGACAGGGTAAAGGGGTGTACACCTTC. As protein: CASSFTGGQGKGVYTF.

The CDR3: CASSPHHRDPNYGYTF. The CDR3 DNA is TGTGCCAGCAGCCCACACCACAGAGACCCTAACTATGGCTACACCTTC. The rearrangement links TRBV7-9 to TRBJ1-2, with unresolved D. Per the germline V gene, CDR1 is SEHNR and CDR2 is FQNEAQ (reference sequence). The CDR3 is made up of 16 amino acids. Trimming pared 5 bases from V and 0 bases from J, leaving 16 bases between.

The gene calls are TRBV19 and TRBJ1-1, with 7 bases matching TRBD1. The junction had 3 bases not matched to a gene; V was cut back by 3 bases and J by 2 bases. Germline loops: CDR1 LNHDA, CDR2 SQIVND (reference sequence). CDR3 length: 14 amino acids. For the CDR3, the DNA is TGTGCCAGTAGTATGACAGGGAGCAACACTGAAGCTTTCTTT. Translation gives CASSMTGSNTEAFF.

The chain employs TRBV12-5 and TRBJ1-2; D is perhaps TRBD1 (6 bases). With 1 base removed from V and 8 bases from J, the gap between germline ends came to 17 bases. The germline V gene encodes CDR1 LGHNT and CDR2 FRNRAP. CDR3 size: 15 residues. In DNA form, the CDR3 reads TGTGCTAGTGGTTTGGGTATAGGGGGAACAGGAGGCTACACCTTC. The encoded protein is CASGLGIGGTGGYTF. The full variable domain, rest sourced from reference TRBV12-5 and TRBJ1-2, is DARVTQTPRHKVTEMGQEVTMRCQPILGHNTVFWYRQTMMQGLELLAYFRNRAPLDDSGMPKDRFSAEMPDATLATLKIQPSEPRDSAVYFCASGLGIGGTGGYTFGSGTRLTVV.